Here is one T cell receptor (beta chain) with its context. The data are from a study of OX40 agonist ivuxolimab in advanced cancers. Study overall: While on treatment, patients had intravenous ivuxolimab at 0.01 to 10 mg/kg every 2 weeks.

Germline loops: CDR1 SGHTA, CDR2 FQGNSA. This CDR3 spans 14 amino acids. Deletions cut 5 bases from V and 2 bases from J, with 11 bases between. Produced via immunoSEQ multiplex PCR; TCRdb's table is partial and in-frame only. There are about 40,000 clones in the sample; roughly 89% occur only once, and about 0.6% lies in the top ten. The sequence was obtained from an adult with an advanced solid tumor such as melanoma, head and neck, liver or kidney cancer. J is TRBJ2-3 and V is TRBV7-2; a possible D gene is TRBD1 (6 bases). Sequenced here: CD4+ or CD8+ T cells sorted from blood, sampled in a trial of the OX40 agonist ivuxolimab. The CDR3 protein is CASSVDRSTDTQYF. CDR3 nucleotides: TGTGCCAGCAGCGTAGACAGGTCCACAGATACGCAGTATTTT.